One sample yielded the 11 T cell receptor beta chains listed below, sequenced in a study of T cell responses to AZD1222 COVID-19 vaccine. Assay: immunoSEQ multiplex PCR; the TCRdb copy retains only in-frame clones and omits some. The sample lists around 80,000 clones, approximately 90% seen once, with around 8% in the top ten. The starting material was peripheral blood, obtained 28 days after the second AZD1222 dose. The receptors were sampled from an adult who received the AZD1222 COVID-19 vaccine.

The J gene is TRBJ2-3, the V gene TRBV24-1; the D gene is possibly TRBD2 (6 bases). The germline gives CDR1 KGHDR, CDR2 SFDVKD. V lost 5 bases to trimming and J lost 1 base, with 12 bases between them. The CDR3 totals 15 residues. DNA of the CDR3: TGTGCCACCAGTGTATCGGGCGGGGGCACAGATACGCAGTATTTT. It translates to CATSVSGGGTDTQYF.

The chain combines TRBV2 with TRBJ2-1; possibly TRBD2 for D (6 bases). With 2 bases removed from V and 8 bases from J, the gap between germline ends came to 10 bases. This CDR3 region has 13 residues. Germline-derived CDR1 and CDR2 are SNHLY and FYNNEI. CDR3 in DNA: TGTGCCAGCAGTGAATTAGGAGGGGATGAGCAGTTCTTC. This codes for CASSELGGDEQFF.

The chain recombines TRBV7-2 with TRBJ2-7, with 10 bases that match TRBD1. Germline V gives CDR1 SGHTA, CDR2 FQGNSA. The CDR3 runs 16 residues. The V and J ends lost 5 bases and 4 bases, in that order; junction bases with no gene match: 11. The CDR3 DNA is TGTGCCAGCAGCCCGTTGTCGGGACAGGGGCTATACGAGCAGTACTTC. It specifies CASSPLSGQGLYEQYF.

The chain is built from TRBV3-1 (or the pseudogene TRBV3-2) and TRBJ2-3, with D tentatively TRBD2 (5 bases). The CDR3 is 14 residues long. Trimming removed 0 bases at V and 15 bases at J, with 19 bases between. Germline CDR1 is LGHDT and CDR2 is YNNKEL (reference sequence). CDR3 amino acids: CASSQDPRTPAEYF. As DNA, the CDR3 is TGTGCCAGCAGCCAAGATCCCCGGACTCCAGCCGAATATTTT.

The V call is TRBV4-1, the J call TRBJ1-4; perhaps TRBD1 as D (6 bases). The germline V and J ends were trimmed by 1 base and 8 bases, with 8 bases remaining between them. Germline V gene data show CDR1 as MGHRA and CDR2 as YSYEKL. The CDR3 extends over 13 amino acids. The CDR3 DNA is TGCGCCAGCAGCCAAGCGGACAGCGAAAAACTGTTTTTT. Its translation is CASSQADSEKLFF.

The chain has TRBV6-5 and TRBJ1-5; D remains ambiguous. Germline CDR1 MNHEY, CDR2 SVGAGI. V was trimmed by 6 bases and J by 0 bases, leaving 9 bases between them. This CDR3 is 14 amino acids long. DNA of the CDR3: TGTGCCAGCAGGGCGGGTTATAGCAATCAGCCCCAGCATTTT. Its translation is CASRAGYSNQPQHF.

This chain links TRBV9 with TRBJ2-5; 9 bases are shared with TRBD2. Germline V CDR1 and CDR2: SGDLS, YYNGEE. With 0 bases clipped from V and 5 bases from J, the junction kept 5 bases outside the gene matches. CDR3 size: 15 residues. The CDR3 nucleotides are TGTGCCAGCAGCGTAGGGGTAGCGGGAGTGGAGACCCAGTACTTC. It yields the protein CASSVGVAGVETQYF.

The chain is built from TRBV28 and TRBJ1-6, with 8 bases identical to TRBD1. CDR1 is MDHEN, CDR2 SYDVKM, per germline. J was trimmed by 9 bases and V by 4 bases; bases with no gene match: 5. There are 14 residues in the CDR3. The CDR3 DNA sequence: TGTGCCAGCAGTTCAGGGGGCGCCTTTTCACCCCTCCACTTT. Translation: CASSSGGAFSPLHF.

This clone was seen only a few times. The genes are TRBV3-1 (or the pseudogene TRBV3-2) and TRBJ2-7; TRBD1 matches 10 bases. V shed 4 bases, J shed 5 bases, and the junction held 8 bases outside the gene matches. CDR3 length: 15 residues. Germline CDR1 LGHDT, CDR2 YNNKEL (reference sequence). This CDR3 reads CASSLTGTGAHEQYF. The CDR3 nucleotides read TGTGCCAGCAGCCTCACCGGGACAGGGGCACACGAGCAGTACTTC.

The chain is built from TRBV7-9 and TRBJ1-1, with a tentative D call TRBD1 (6 bases). This CDR3 contains 13 residues. V lost 5 bases and J lost 5, with 12 bases in between. Germline V gives CDR1 SEHNR, CDR2 FQNEAQ (reference sequence). Here the CDR3 reads CASSRGTETEAFF. The CDR3 region has the DNA TGTGCCAGCAGCAGGGGGACGGAGACTGAAGCTTTCTTT.

The chain uses TRBV28 and TRBJ2-3, with D perhaps assigned TRBD1 or TRBD2 (5 bases each). The germline V gene encodes CDR1 MDHEN and CDR2 SYDVKM. The CDR3 is 11 residues long. V lost 8 bases, J lost 3 bases, and 6 bases lay in between. This CDR3 is CASGGTDTQYF. CDR3 bases: TGTGCCAGCGGGGGTACAGATACGCAGTATTTT.